These 30 T cell receptor beta chains originate from one sample sequenced in a study of Graves' ophthalmopathy and Graves' hyperthyroidism. The authors amplified TCR beta CDR3 regions, and they did so from RNA transcripts for repertoire sequencing. An initial RT-PCR round employing HTBI primers preceded a second-round multiplex PCR. From the multiplex PCR reads, TCRdb called clonotypes with MiXCR, one entry per CDR3 protein. The table has 150,000 to 200,000 distinct CDR3 sequences, 39% seen once. Sequenced: peripheral blood. These receptor sequences come from a man aged 25 to 40 with Graves' ophthalmopathy.

CDR3 DNA sequence: TGTGCCAGCAGTCCGGGCGGGAACCAAGAGACCCAGTACTTC. Its translation: CASSPGGNQETQYF. This sequence joins TRBV28 and TRBJ2-5, with D possibly TRBD2 on 6 matching bases. The CDR3 contains 14 residues. V lost 5 bases to trimming and J lost 0 bases, with 10 bases between them. Germline CDR1 MDHEN, CDR2 SYDVKM.

This clonotype was observed a few times. The V call is TRBV15, the J call TRBJ1-2; D call uncertain. Per germline, CDR1 LNHNV and CDR2 YYDKDF (reference sequence). The CDR3 consists of 15 residues. V dropped 0 bases and J dropped 0 bases, with 8 bases sitting between them. In nucleotides, the CDR3 is TGTGCCACCAGCAGAGATCGTACAGCTAACTATGGCTACACCTTC. It encodes CATSRDRTANYGYTF. The whole variable domain, remainder taken from reference TRBV15 and TRBJ1-2, is DAMVIQNPRYQVTQFGKPVTLSCSQTLNHNVMYWYQQKSSQAPKLLFHYYDKDFNNEADTPDNFQSRRPNTSFCFLDIRSPGLGDTAMYLCATSRDRTANYGYTFGSGTRLTVV.

The chain couples TRBV7-2 to TRBJ2-5, with TRBD2 identical over 10 bases. The V gene's germline CDR1 is SGHTA and CDR2 FQGNSA. V gave up 7 bases and J gave up 5 bases; unmatched junction bases: 7. The CDR3 has 14 residues. The CDR3 DNA follows: TGTGCCAGCACGCTAGCGGGAGTGGGGGAGACCCAGTACTTC. Translated, it gives CASTLAGVGETQYF.

This clonotype occurred many times. The chain joins TRBV30 to TRBJ2-7; D ambiguous. CDR3 length equals 13 residues. Germline V CDR1 and CDR2: GTSNPN, SVGIG (reference sequence). Trimming took 0 bases from V and 2 from J, leaving 8 bases between them. CDR3 sequence: CAWSVLATYEQYF. CDR3 nucleotide sequence: TGTGCCTGGAGTGTACTTGCCACCTACGAGCAGTACTTC.

This clonotype has a count of ten or more. This chain uses TRBV6-5 with TRBJ1-1; D is possibly TRBD1 (5 bases). The CDR3 is made up of 14 amino acids. Trimming cost V 9 bases and J 1 base, with 15 bases left between them. Germline V CDR1 and CDR2: MNHEY, SVGAGI. CDR3 amino acids: CASSGWGKNTEAFF. CDR3 nucleotide sequence: TGTGCCAGTTCGGGATGGGGGAAGAACACTGAAGCTTTCTTT.

This clonotype appeared many times. The rearrangement links TRBV12-3 or TRBV12-4 to TRBJ2-7, with D perhaps matching TRBD1 (6 bases). V shed 4 bases and J shed 2 bases, with 18 bases lying between them. There are 16 residues in the CDR3. The CDR3 here is CASSSREVGDTYEQYF. CDR3 in DNA: TGTGCCAGCAGTTCCCGCGAAGTGGGGGACACCTACGAGCAGTACTTC.

The V gene is TRBV27, the J gene TRBJ1-6, with TRBD1 matching 7 bases. Germline V lookup: CDR1 MNHEY, CDR2 SMNVEV (reference sequence). The J segment lost 4 bases and the V segment lost 5 bases, leaving 5 bases of the junction unmatched. This CDR3 is built from 15 residues. The CDR3, as DNA: TGTGCCAGCAGTGCGGGACAGAGATATAATTCACCCCTCCACTTT. This codes for CASSAGQRYNSPLHF.

This clonotype has ten or more counts. The chain joins TRBV10-3 to TRBJ2-7; a possible D gene is TRBD1 (5 bases). The CDR3 sequence is 14 residues long. V was trimmed by 7 bases and J by 0 bases, leaving 13 bases between them. Germline V lookup: CDR1 ENHRY, CDR2 SYGVKD. CDR3 DNA: TGTGCCATCAAGACCTCAGGGCCCTCCTACGAGCAGTACTTC. Residues: CAIKTSGPSYEQYF.

At least ten counts were recorded for this clonotype. The V gene is TRBV20-1, the J gene TRBJ1-6, with D possibly TRBD1 on 6 matching bases. CDR3 size: 12 residues. CDR1 is DFQATT, CDR2 SNEGSKA, per germline (reference sequence). The V gene lost 3 bases and the J gene lost 10 bases, with 10 bases spanning the gap. The CDR3 bases are TGCAGTGCTAGGACAGGCCGATCACCCCTCCACTTT. Encoded protein: CSARTGRSPLHF.

This clonotype was seen repeatedly, ten times or more. The V gene is TRBV11-2, the J gene TRBJ1-3, with D hard to call. The CDR3 is 17 residues long. The germline V and J ends were trimmed by 1 base and 4 bases, with 17 bases remaining between them. Per germline, CDR1 SGHAT and CDR2 FQNNGV. The CDR3 DNA is TGTGCCAGCAGCTTAGTTGGGAATTTGGTATCGGGAAACACCATATATTTT. It encodes CASSLVGNLVSGNTIYF.

This clonotype was detected once. The chain is built from TRBV5-1 and TRBJ1-2; D is unclear. V shed 1 base and J shed 3 bases, with 10 bases lying between them. From germline, CDR1 is SGHRS and CDR2 YFSETQ. The CDR3 spans 14 residues. CDR3 in amino acids: CASSLRGADYGYTF. Written as DNA, the CDR3 is TGCGCCAGCAGCTTGCGGGGAGCGGACTATGGCTACACCTTC.

In its sample, this clonotype was seen a few times. The chain has TRBV6-2 or TRBV6-3 and TRBJ1-1, with D unclear. This CDR3 is 12 amino acids long. Per the germline V gene, CDR1 is MNHEY and CDR2 is SVGEGT. Trimming cost V 2 bases and J 7 bases, with 8 bases left between them. The CDR3 DNA reads as TGTGCCAGCAGTTACCCTATCAGTGAAGCTTTCTTT. It encodes CASSYPISEAFF.

This clonotype was found many times. The rearrangement uses TRBV6-2 or TRBV6-3 and TRBJ2-7, with D unclear. Looked up from germline, CDR1 is MNHEY and CDR2 is SVGEGT. V shed 2 bases and J shed 3 bases, with 11 bases lying between them. This CDR3 region has 14 residues. CDR3 nucleotide sequence: TGTGCCAGCAGTTACGGGCTTAGTAGCTACGAGCAGTACTTC. This translates into CASSYGLSSYEQYF.

The chain couples TRBV30 to TRBJ1-1; 12 bases line up with TRBD1. CDR3 length: 17 residues. With V trimmed by 7 bases and J by 4 bases, 16 bases remained unmatched. Per germline, CDR1 GTSNPN and CDR2 SVGIG (reference sequence). The CDR3: CAYRLSGQGALGTEAFF. CDR3 coding DNA: TGTGCCTATAGATTGTCGGGACAGGGGGCGTTGGGCACTGAAGCTTTCTTT.

J is TRBJ2-5 and V is TRBV6-2 or TRBV6-3; 9 nucleotides align to TRBD1. CDR1 is MNHEY and CDR2 is SVGEGT in the germline V gene. Trimming at V came to 5 bases and at J to 7 bases, leaving 2 bases not matched to a gene. The CDR3 is 12 residues long. In nucleotides, the CDR3 is TGTGCCAGCAGTCCGGACAGGGGGACCCAGTACTTC. Protein: CASSPDRGTQYF.

The rearrangement joins TRBV20-1 to TRBJ2-5; D is unclear. V was clipped by 6 bases and J by 5 bases, with 16 bases between them. The CDR3 sequence is 13 residues long. The V gene's germline CDR1 is DFQATT and CDR2 SNEGSKA (reference sequence). This CDR3 reads CSAHRRIPETQYF. The CDR3 DNA follows: TGCAGTGCCCACCGCAGGATACCGGAGACCCAGTACTTC.

V and J are TRBV6-5 and TRBJ2-7; the match to TRBD2 covers 7 bases. CDR1 and CDR2 from the germline V gene are MNHEY and SVGAGI. The length of the CDR3 is 15 residues. V lost 4 bases, J lost 2 bases, and 8 bases stayed unmatched. CDR3 loop: CASSFSLADTYEQYF. The CDR3 bases are TGTGCCAGCAGTTTTTCCCTAGCGGATACCTACGAGCAGTACTTC.

This clonotype was recorded many times. The chain couples TRBV27 to TRBJ1-2; 9 nucleotides align to TRBD1. Looked up from germline, CDR1 is MNHEY and CDR2 is SMNVEV (reference sequence). The V segment lost 2 bases and the J segment 7 bases; nucleotides outside the gene matches: 8. The CDR3 extends over 15 amino acids. CDR3 bases: TGTGCCAGCAGTTTAGAACAGGGGGCCCTCGGTGGCTACACCTTC. It is translated as CASSLEQGALGGYTF.

V gene TRBV12-3 or TRBV12-4 combines with J gene TRBJ2-7, with a tentative D call TRBD2 (6 bases). There are 12 residues in the CDR3. Trimming removed 5 bases from V and 5 bases from J, with 10 bases in between. DNA of the CDR3: TGTGCCAGCAGTCGGGACTTTCACGAGCAGTACTTC. Translation gives CASSRDFHEQYF.

This clonotype occurred many times. The V call is TRBV11-2, the J call TRBJ2-7; D possibly uses TRBD1 or TRBD2 (6 bases each). The CDR3 sequence is 15 residues long. Germline-derived CDR1 and CDR2 are SGHAT and FQNNGV. Trimming cost V 1 base and J 2 bases, with 12 bases left between them. The CDR3, as DNA: TGTGCCAGCAGCTTAGGCGGGACAATCACCTACGAGCAGTACTTC. Amino acid sequence: CASSLGGTITYEQYF.

This clonotype was seen many times. This chain uses TRBV2 with TRBJ2-7; D remains ambiguous. Germline V gene sequence: CDR1 SNHLY, CDR2 FYNNEI. V lost 3 bases and J lost 2, with 17 bases in between. This CDR3 spans 16 amino acids. CDR3 amino acids: CASSDSKTHRTYEQYF. Here the CDR3 DNA reads TGTGCCAGCAGTGACTCGAAGACACACCGGACCTACGAGCAGTACTTC.

In this sample, this clonotype turned up a few times. V and J are TRBV12-3 or TRBV12-4 and TRBJ2-7; 7 bases are a match to TRBD1. The CDR3 runs to 13 residues. The ends lost 5 bases at V and 4 bases at J; junction bases unmatched: 5. The CDR3 reads CASSQTGSYEQYF. DNA for the CDR3: TGTGCCAGCAGTCAGACAGGGTCGTACGAGCAGTACTTC.

V usage is TRBV30 and J usage is TRBJ2-5; the match to TRBD2 covers 9 bases. CDR3 length: 14 residues. Germline-derived CDR1 and CDR2 are GTSNPN and SVGIG (reference sequence). V lost 7 bases and J lost 0; bases outside the gene matches: 6. This chain's CDR3 is CAYRTSAYQETQYF. CDR3 DNA: TGTGCCTATCGGACTAGCGCCTACCAAGAGACCCAGTACTTC.

This clonotype was counted many times. This chain uses TRBV30 with TRBJ2-5; D is ambiguous. This CDR3 spans 12 amino acids. Germline lookup yields CDR1 GTSNPN and CDR2 SVGIG (reference sequence). V gave up 5 bases and J gave up 5 bases, with 12 bases separating them. The CDR3 spells CAWGALVETQYF. As DNA, the CDR3 is TGTGCCTGGGGCGCTCTAGTGGAGACCCAGTACTTC.

This clonotype was observed many times. The junction and the germline gene differ at one end; a read error may be behind it. The chain has TRBV9 and TRBJ2-7; a possible D gene is TRBD2 (6 bases). This CDR3 has 12 residues. The germline V gene encodes CDR1 SGDLS and CDR2 YYNGEE. The CDR3 DNA reads as TGTGCCAGCAGCGTAAACCCCCGGGAGATGCACTTC. This codes for CASSVNPREMHF.

This clonotype has at least ten counts. This sequence joins TRBV28 and TRBJ2-5, with TRBD2 matching 13 bases. V lost 6 bases to trimming and J lost 2 bases; unmatched junction nucleotides: 6. The CDR3 totals 16 residues. Per germline, CDR1 MDHEN and CDR2 SYDVKM. The CDR3 sequence: CASSPGLAGLQETQYF. The CDR3 nucleotides read TGTGCCAGCAGCCCGGGACTAGCGGGGCTTCAAGAGACCCAGTACTTC.

The rearrangement uses TRBV7-6 and TRBJ2-7, with a weak D call TRBD2 (6 bases). Germline values: CDR1 SGHVS, CDR2 FNYEAQ. CDR3 length equals 14 residues. The V and J ends lost 5 bases and 3 bases respectively, with 14 bases between them. The chain's CDR3 is CASSPGEEGYEQYF. The CDR3 coding sequence is TGTGCCAGCAGCCCAGGTGAGGAGGGCTACGAGCAGTACTTC.

This clonotype was observed once. As DNA, the CDR3 is TGTGCCAGCCTCGAGGCGGAGACCCAGTACTTC. Translated, it gives CASLEAETQYF. The V gene is TRBV11-2, the J gene TRBJ2-5; D ambiguous. V lost 8 bases to trimming and J lost 5 bases, with 9 bases between them. The CDR3 consists of 11 residues. From germline, CDR1 is SGHAT and CDR2 FQNNGV.

This clonotype has more than one count but fewer than ten. V is TRBV6-1 and J is TRBJ1-2; 11 bases align to TRBD1. The V and J ends lost 3 bases and 9 bases, in that order; junction bases with no gene match: 6. This CDR3 has 14 amino acids. Looked up from germline, CDR1 is MNHNS and CDR2 is SASEGT. CDR3 region: CASSELRDRGSYTF. CDR3 DNA sequence: TGTGCCAGCAGTGAGCTGAGGGACAGGGGGAGCTACACCTTC.

In this sample, this clonotype turned up many times. This sequence joins TRBV6-5 and TRBJ2-7; TRBD2 agrees at 7 bases. From germline, CDR1 is MNHEY and CDR2 SVGAGI. Trimming at V came to 4 bases and at J to 6 bases, leaving 12 bases not matched to a gene. This CDR3 comprises 15 residues. The CDR3 reads CASSLRTTWEGEQYF. The DNA of the CDR3 is TGTGCCAGCAGTTTAAGGACCACGTGGGAGGGCGAGCAGTACTTC.